This is a list of T cell receptor beta chains from one sample in a study of cytomegalovirus exposure and HLA in healthy donors. Only in-frame clones appear in the TCRdb table, and some are missing; sequencing was by immunoSEQ multiplex PCR. Among 250,000 to 300,000 clones, just under 85% were seen once, and the ten largest hold approximately 2%. The sequencing input was PBMCs. These receptors all come from a woman between 40 and 50 years old in good health and CMV-seropositive. CDR3s include the opening cysteine and the closing phenylalanine or tryptophan. D genes are given only for firm matches. A clone size is listed for some rows: how often the clone was seen (once, few, many), or a class if it is expanded.

NA,NA,TRBJ2-7,TRBV7-9,CSSSSAYEQYF,TGTTCCAGCAGCTCTGCCTACGAGCAGTACTTC
NA,NA,TRBJ2-2,TRBV7-9,CASSPSSGNTGELFF,TGTGCCAGCAGCCCTTCTAGTGGAAACACCGGGGAGCTGTTTTTT
NA,NA,TRBJ2-3,TRBV7-6,CASKEGRSTDTQYF,TGTGCCAGCAAGGAGGGAAGGTCCACAGATACGCAGTATTTT
TRBD2,few,TRBJ2-7,TRBV4-3,CASSQVMGGSSYEQYF,TGCGCCAGCAGCCAAGTTATGGGCGGGAGCTCCTACGAGCAGTACTTC
TRBD2,NA,TRBJ2-1,TRBV9,CASSVAGGSYNEQFF,TGTGCCAGCAGCGTGGCGGGGGGCTCCTACAATGAGCAGTTCTTC
TRBD1,NA,TRBJ2-3,TRBV7-8,CASVSGTGVDTQYF,TGTGCCTCCGTATCCGGGACAGGGGTAGATACGCAGTATTTT
TRBD2,NA,TRBJ2-3,TRBV4-3,CASSPGVSGRTPIRYTQYF,TGCGCCAGCAGCCCGGGTGTTAGCGGGAGGACCCCCATTAGGTATACGCAGTATTTT
NA,few,TRBJ2-1,TRBV7-6,CASSVRTTSSYNEQFF,TGTGCCAGCAGCGTGCGGACTACAAGCTCCTACAATGAGCAGTTCTTC
NA,NA,TRBJ1-3,TRBV7-2,CASSLGGSGNTIYF,TGTGCCAGCAGCTTAGGAGGGAGTGGAAACACCATATATTTT
TRBD2,NA,TRBJ2-7,TRBV7-2,CASSWGLAGGQQYF,TGTGCCAGCAGCTGGGGACTAGCGGGAGGGCAGCAGTACTTC
NA,NA,TRBJ2-7,TRBV10-3,CAIRGQVTPYEQYF,TGTGCCATCAGAGGACAAGTTACCCCCTACGAGCAGTACTTC
TRBD1,once,TRBJ2-1,TRBV2,CASSTDRGSYNEQFF,TGTGCCAGCAGTACTGACAGGGGCTCCTACAATGAGCAGTTCTTC
TRBD2,few,TRBJ2-1,TRBV19,CASSIEGKGGSDEQFF,TGTGCCAGTAGTATAGAAGGGAAGGGAGGGTCGGATGAGCAGTTCTTC
TRBD2,NA,TRBJ2-1,TRBV30,CAWRRGGAGVRDEQFF,TGTGCCTGGAGACGGGGAGGGGCGGGAGTTCGGGATGAGCAGTTCTTC
NA,NA,TRBJ1-5,TRBV6-6,CASSFREGGQPQHF,TGTGCCAGCAGCTTCAGGGAGGGGGGTCAGCCCCAGCATTTT
TRBD1,NA,TRBJ2-1,TRBV7-9,CASSRTGAVGNEQFF,TGTGCCAGCAGCCGGACAGGGGCCGTGGGCAATGAGCAGTTCTTC
NA,NA,TRBJ1-3,TRBV4-2,CASSQDISAGGNTIYF,TGTGCCAGCAGCCAAGATATATCGGCAGGTGGAAACACCATATATTTT
NA,NA,TRBJ1-6,TRBV11-2,CASSSRGRSPLHF,TGTGCCAGCAGCTCAAGGGGTAGATCACCCCTCCACTTT
TRBD2,NA,TRBJ2-3,TRBV15,CATSRDTPGLAGGGTQYF,TGTGCCACCAGCAGAGACACCCCGGGACTAGCGGGGGGTGGTACGCAGTATTTT
NA,NA,TRBJ2-3,TRBV30,CAWSVQGGSRGDTQYF,TGTGCCTGGAGTGTACAGGGTGGGTCACGGGGAGATACGCAGTATTTT